This T cell receptor beta chain was found in a study of OX40 agonist ivuxolimab in advanced cancers. Produced via immunoSEQ multiplex PCR; TCRdb's table is partial and in-frame only. The sample has tens of thousands of clones, around 82% seen once; the top ten hold 2% to 2.5%. The count of this clone is one. The material sequenced was CD4+ or CD8+ T cells sorted from blood, taken in a trial of the OX40 agonist ivuxolimab. The TCR comes from an adult with an advanced solid tumor such as melanoma, head and neck, liver or kidney cancer.

The CDR3 loop is CASRGRNQPQHF. DNA for the CDR3: TGTGCGAGCCGGGGAAGGAATCAGCCCCAGCATTTT. V gene TRBV19 combines with J gene TRBJ1-5, with D unclear. The V gene's germline CDR1 is LNHDA and CDR2 SQIVND (reference sequence). This CDR3 is 12 amino acids long.